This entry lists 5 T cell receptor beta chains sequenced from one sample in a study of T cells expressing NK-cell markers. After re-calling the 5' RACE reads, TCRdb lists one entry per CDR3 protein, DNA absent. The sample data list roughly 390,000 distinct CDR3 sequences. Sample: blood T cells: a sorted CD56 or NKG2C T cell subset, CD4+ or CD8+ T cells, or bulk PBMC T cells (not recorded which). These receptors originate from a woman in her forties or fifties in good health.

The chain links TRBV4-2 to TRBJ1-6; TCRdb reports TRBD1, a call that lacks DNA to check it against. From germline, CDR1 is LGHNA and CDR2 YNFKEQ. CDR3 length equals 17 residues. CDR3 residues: CASSQDSGTGSISPLHF.

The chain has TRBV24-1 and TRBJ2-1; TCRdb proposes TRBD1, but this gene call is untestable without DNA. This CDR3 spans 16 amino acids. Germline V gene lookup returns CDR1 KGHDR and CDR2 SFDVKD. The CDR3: CATSDSWDREGNEQFF.

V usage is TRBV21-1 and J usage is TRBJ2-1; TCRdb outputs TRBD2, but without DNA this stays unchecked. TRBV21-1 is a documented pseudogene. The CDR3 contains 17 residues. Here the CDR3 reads CASSTSGGVVVTNEQFF.

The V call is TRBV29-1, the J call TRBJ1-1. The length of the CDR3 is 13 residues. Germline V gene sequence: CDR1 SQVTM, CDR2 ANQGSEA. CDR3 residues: CSVVRQGGTEAFF. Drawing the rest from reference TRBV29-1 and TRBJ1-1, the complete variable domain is SAVISQKPSRDICQRGTSLTIQCQVDSQVTMMFWYRQQPGQSLTLIATANQGSEATYESGFVIDKFPISRPNLTFSTLTVSNMSPEDSSIYLCSVVRQGGTEAFFGQGTRLTVV.

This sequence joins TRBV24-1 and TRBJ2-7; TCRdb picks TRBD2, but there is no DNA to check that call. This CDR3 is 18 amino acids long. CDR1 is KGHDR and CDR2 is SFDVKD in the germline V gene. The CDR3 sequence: CATSDSGTSGEYRYEQYF.